This T cell receptor beta chain derives from a study of vaccination and CD4 T cells after COVID-19. Study details: Convalescent donors were composed of six males and four females, of whom two were Hispanic. General observations from the study: Convalescent patients' vaccine-specific clones were spike mono-reactive in 304 of 307 cases.

Specified treatment: approximately 9-day PBMC culture with coronavirus spike peptide pools or control peptides (ViraFEST assay). From germline, CDR1 is LGHNT and CDR2 FRNRAP. The CDR3 loop spans 15 amino acids. Trimming shortened V by 0 bases and J by 2 bases, and 7 bases separated the two germline ends. As for this clonotype: As yet, its antigen is unknown.

Cultured CD4+ T-cell DNA underwent Oncomine TCR Beta short-read sequencing. TCRdb recomputed calls from the PCR reads with MiXCR, one row per CDR3 protein. The data show about 13,000 distinct CDR3 sequences, about 29% seen once. The chain carries TRBV12-5 and TRBJ2-2; D is undetermined. This clonotype originated in a human donor who received a COVID-19 vaccine. The sample consisted of CD4+ T cells from blood, cultured in vitro, taken before SARS-CoV-2 vaccination. CDR3 nucleotide sequence: TGTGCTAGTGGTTTGGTAGTACCAAACACCGGGGAGCTGTTTTTT. It translates to CASGLVVPNTGELFF.